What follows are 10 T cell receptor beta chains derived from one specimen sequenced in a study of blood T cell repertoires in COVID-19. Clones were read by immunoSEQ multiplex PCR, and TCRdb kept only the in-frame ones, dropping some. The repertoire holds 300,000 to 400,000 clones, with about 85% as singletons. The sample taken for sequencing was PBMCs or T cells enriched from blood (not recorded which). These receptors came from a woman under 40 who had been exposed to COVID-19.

This CDR3 reads CASSLVRGRGTDTQYF. CDR3 nucleotide sequence: TGTGCCAGCAGCTTGGTGAGGGGGCGAGGCACAGATACGCAGTATTTT. The chain links TRBV5-4 to TRBJ2-3; 7 nucleotides agree with TRBD1. In germline, CDR1 is SGHNT, CDR2 YYREEE (reference sequence). The V gene end was trimmed by 0 bases and the J gene end by 1 base; junction bases not matched to a gene: 5. CDR3 length: 16 amino acids. Looking up the rest from reference TRBV5-4 and TRBJ2-3 gives the full variable domain: ETGVTQSPTHLIKTRGQQVTLRCSSQSGHNTVSWYQQALGQGPQFIFQYYREEENGRGNFPPRFSGLQFPNYSSELNVNALELDDSALYLCASSLVRGRGTDTQYFGPGTRLTVL.

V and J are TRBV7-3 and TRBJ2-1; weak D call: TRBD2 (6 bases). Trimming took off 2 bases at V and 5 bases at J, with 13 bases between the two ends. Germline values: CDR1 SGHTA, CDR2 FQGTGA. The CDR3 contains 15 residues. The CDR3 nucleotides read TGTGCCAGCAGCTTAGGGACTTATACAAACAATGAGCAGTTCTTC. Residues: CASSLGTYTNNEQFF.

CDR3 amino acids: CASSTLAGGYNEQFF. The DNA of the CDR3 is TGTGCCAGCAGTACTCTAGCGGGAGGGTACAATGAGCAGTTCTTC. The chain is built from TRBV6-4 and TRBJ2-1; 12 positions match TRBD2. The V and J ends lost 5 bases and 4 bases, in that order; junction bases with no gene match: 3. CDR3 length: 15 residues. CDR1 is MRHNA and CDR2 is SNTAGT in the germline V gene.

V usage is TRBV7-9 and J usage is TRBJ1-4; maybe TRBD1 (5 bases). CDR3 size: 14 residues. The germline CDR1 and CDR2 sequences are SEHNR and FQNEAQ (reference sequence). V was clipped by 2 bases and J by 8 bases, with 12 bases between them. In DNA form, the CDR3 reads TGTGCCAGCAGCTTACAGGGAGGTGACGAAAAACTGTTTTTT. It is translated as CASSLQGGDEKLFF.

The CDR3 is CASSLAGKEPQHF. The CDR3 DNA sequence: TGTGCCAGCAGCTTGGCCGGGAAGGAGCCCCAGCATTTT. The chain carries TRBV5-5 and TRBJ1-5; D call uncertain. Germline lookup yields CDR1 SGHKS and CDR2 YYEKEE (reference sequence). The CDR3 is 13 residues long. Trimming stripped 0 bases from V and 8 bases from J, with 9 bases between.

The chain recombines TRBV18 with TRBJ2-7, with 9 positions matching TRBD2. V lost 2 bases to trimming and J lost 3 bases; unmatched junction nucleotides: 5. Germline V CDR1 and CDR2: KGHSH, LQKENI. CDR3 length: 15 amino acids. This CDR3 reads CASSPLAGAFYEQYF. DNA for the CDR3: TGTGCCAGCTCACCATTAGCGGGGGCTTTCTACGAGCAGTACTTC.

CDR3 DNA sequence: TGTGCCAGCAGTCAAGGGGCGGCTTTCTTT. Translating gives CASSQGAAFF. The chain uses TRBV16 and TRBJ1-1, with D possibly matching TRBD1 (5 bases). The CDR3 is 10 residues long. V lost 6 bases and J lost 11, with 10 bases in between. Germline loops: CDR1 KGHSY, CDR2 FQNENV.

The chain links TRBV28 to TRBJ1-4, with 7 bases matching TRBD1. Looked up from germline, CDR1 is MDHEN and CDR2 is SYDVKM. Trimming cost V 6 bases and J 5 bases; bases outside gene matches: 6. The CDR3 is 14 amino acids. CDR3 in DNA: TGTGCCAGCAGGGCCGGGACAGCAAATGAAAAACTGTTTTTT. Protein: CASRAGTANEKLFF. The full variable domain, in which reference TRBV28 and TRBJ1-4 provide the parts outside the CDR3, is DVKVTQSSRYLVKRTGEKVFLECVQDMDHENMFWYRQDPGLGLRLIYFSYDVKMKEKGDIPEGYSVSREKKERFSLILESASTNQTSMYLCASRAGTANEKLFFGSGTQLSVL.

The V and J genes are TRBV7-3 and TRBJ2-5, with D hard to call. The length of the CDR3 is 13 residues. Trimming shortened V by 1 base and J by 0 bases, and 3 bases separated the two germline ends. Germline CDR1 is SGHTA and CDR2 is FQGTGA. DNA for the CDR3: TGTGCCAGCAGCTTAATAGACCAAGAGACCCAGTACTTC. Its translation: CASSLIDQETQYF.

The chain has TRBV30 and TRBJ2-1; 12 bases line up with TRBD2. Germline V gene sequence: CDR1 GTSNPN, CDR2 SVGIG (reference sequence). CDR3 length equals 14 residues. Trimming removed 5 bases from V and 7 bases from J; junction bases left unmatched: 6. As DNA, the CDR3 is TGTGCCTGGGGTGGGACTAGCGGGCCTAATGAGCAGTTCTTC. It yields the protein CAWGGTSGPNEQFF.